The clone carrying this T cell receptor (beta chain) was seen a single time. Its antigen is undetermined. This specimen belongs to a study of cytomegalovirus exposure and HLA in healthy donors. On the study more broadly: Of several hundred genotyped donors, around 84% clustered with self-reported Caucasian donors.

Findings of the study overall: Judged likely to be a sequencing artifact was a cluster of highly shared sequence variants. Segments of the TCR beta V type were, in most cases, productive about 87% or about 30% of the time in an earlier analysis.

There are 15 residues in the CDR3. CDR1 and CDR2 (germline): KGHSH, LQKENI. V dropped 6 bases and J dropped 0 bases, with 14 bases sitting between them. The primer mix had 60 Vbeta and 13 Jbeta primers. TCRdb keeps only in-frame clones here, not all; method: immunoSEQ multiplex PCR. Of 95,000 to 150,000 clones listed, approximately 79% are singletons. The specimen sequenced was PBMCs. This sequence originates from a man younger than 45 in good health and CMV-seronegative. The chain carries TRBV18 and TRBJ1-1; D remains unclear. The CDR3, as DNA: TGTGCCAGCTCTCGTGAATCGGAGCTGAACACTGAAGCTTTCTTT. Translating gives CASSRESELNTEAFF.